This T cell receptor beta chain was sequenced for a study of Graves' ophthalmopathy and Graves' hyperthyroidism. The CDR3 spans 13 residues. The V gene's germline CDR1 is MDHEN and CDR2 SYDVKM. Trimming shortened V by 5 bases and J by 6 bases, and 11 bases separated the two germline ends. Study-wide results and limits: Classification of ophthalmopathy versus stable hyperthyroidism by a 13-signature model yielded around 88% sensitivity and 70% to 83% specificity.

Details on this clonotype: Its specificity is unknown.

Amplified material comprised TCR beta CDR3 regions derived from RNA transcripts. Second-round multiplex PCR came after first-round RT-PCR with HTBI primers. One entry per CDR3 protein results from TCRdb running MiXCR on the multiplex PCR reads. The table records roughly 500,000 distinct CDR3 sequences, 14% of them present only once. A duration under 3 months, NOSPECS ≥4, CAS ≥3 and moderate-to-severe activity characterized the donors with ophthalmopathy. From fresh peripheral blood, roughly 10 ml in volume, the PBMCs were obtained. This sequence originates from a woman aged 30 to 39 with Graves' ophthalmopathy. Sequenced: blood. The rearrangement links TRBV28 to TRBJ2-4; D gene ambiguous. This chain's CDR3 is CASSANSRNIQYF. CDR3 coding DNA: TGTGCCAGCAGTGCAAACAGCAGAAACATTCAGTACTTC.